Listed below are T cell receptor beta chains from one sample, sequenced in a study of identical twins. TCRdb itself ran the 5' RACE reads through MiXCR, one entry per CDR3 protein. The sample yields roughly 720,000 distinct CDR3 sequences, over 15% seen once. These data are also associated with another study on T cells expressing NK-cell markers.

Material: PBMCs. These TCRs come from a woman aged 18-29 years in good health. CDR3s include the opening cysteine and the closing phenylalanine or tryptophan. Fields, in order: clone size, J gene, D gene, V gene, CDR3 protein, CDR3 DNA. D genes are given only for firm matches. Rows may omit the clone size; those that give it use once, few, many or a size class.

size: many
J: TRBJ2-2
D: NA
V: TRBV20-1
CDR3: CSARSWQANTGELFF
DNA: TGCAGTGCTAGATCTTGGCAGGCGAACACCGGGGAGCTGTTTTTT

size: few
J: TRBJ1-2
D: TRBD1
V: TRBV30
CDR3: CAWRRPDREVDGYTF
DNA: TGTGCCTGGAGGAGGCCCGACAGGGAAGTTGATGGCTACACCTTC

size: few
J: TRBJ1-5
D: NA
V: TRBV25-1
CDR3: CASSERFNQPQHF
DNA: TGTGCCAGCAGTGAAAGGTTCAATCAGCCCCAGCATTTT

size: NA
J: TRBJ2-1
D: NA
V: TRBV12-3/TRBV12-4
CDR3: CASSKSVPSSYNEQFF
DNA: TGTGCCAGCAGTAAAAGCGTACCCAGCTCCTACAATGAGCAGTTCTTC

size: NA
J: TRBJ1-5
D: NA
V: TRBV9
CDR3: CASSPPEGRPQHF
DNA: TGTGCCAGCAGCCCACCCGAGGGGAGGCCCCAGCATTTT

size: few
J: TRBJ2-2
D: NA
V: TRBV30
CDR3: CAWDISGTLNTGELFF
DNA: TGTGCCTGGGATATTTCCGGGACTTTGAACACCGGGGAGCTGTTTTTT

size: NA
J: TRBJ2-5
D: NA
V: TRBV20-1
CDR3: CSARPPTIQKTQYF
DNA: TGCAGTGCGAGGCCTCCGACTATCCAGAAGACCCAGTACTTC

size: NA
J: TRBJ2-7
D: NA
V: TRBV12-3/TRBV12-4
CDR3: CASSFWQNYEQYF
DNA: TGTGCCAGCAGTTTCTGGCAGAACTACGAGCAGTACTTC

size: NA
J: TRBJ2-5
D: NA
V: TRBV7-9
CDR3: CASSSSPGNGPETQYF
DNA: TGTGCCAGCAGCTCCAGTCCAGGGAATGGGCCAGAGACCCAGTACTTC

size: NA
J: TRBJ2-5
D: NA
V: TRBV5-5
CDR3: CASSLRERMETQYF
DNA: TGTGCCAGCAGCTTGCGAGAGAGGATGGAGACCCAGTACTTC

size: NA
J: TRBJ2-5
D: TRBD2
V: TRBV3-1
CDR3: CASRGLGGGQQVSETQYF
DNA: TGTGCCAGCAGAGGCCTCGGCGGGGGGCAGCAGGTGTCTGAGACCCAGTACTTC

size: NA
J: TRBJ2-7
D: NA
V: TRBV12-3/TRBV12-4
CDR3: CASKGRYEQYF
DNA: TGTGCCAGCAAGGGAAGGTACGAGCAGTACTTC

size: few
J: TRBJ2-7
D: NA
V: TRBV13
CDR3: CASSSGYLPEQYF
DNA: TGTGCCAGCAGCTCCGGGTACCTCCCCGAGCAGTACTTC

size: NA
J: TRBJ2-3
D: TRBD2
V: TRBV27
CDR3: CASSLIAGGGDTQYF
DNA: TGTGCCAGCAGTTTAATAGCGGGAGGTGGAGATACGCAGTATTTT

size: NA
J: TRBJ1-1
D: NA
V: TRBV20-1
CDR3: CSAQPRDAEAFF
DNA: TGCAGTGCTCAACCCAGGGACGCTGAAGCTTTCTTT

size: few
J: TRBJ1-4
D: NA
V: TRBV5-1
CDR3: CASKEPTNEKLFF
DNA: TGCGCCAGCAAGGAACCAACTAATGAAAAACTGTTTTTT

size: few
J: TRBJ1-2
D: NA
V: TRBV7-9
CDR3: CASSLGPQTHYGYTF
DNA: TGTGCCAGCAGCTTAGGTCCACAGACTCACTATGGCTACACCTTC

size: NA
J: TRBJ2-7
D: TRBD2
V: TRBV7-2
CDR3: CASSLDLADYEQYF
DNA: TGTGCCAGCAGCTTAGACCTAGCGGACTACGAGCAGTACTTC

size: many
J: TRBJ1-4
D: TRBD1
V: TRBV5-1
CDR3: CASSLGQGAEKLFF
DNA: TGTGCCAGCAGCCTGGGACAGGGAGCTGAAAAACTGTTTTTT

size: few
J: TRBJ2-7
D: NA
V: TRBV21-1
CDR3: CASANGTVDYEQYF
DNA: TGTGCCAGCGCTAACGGGACAGTCGACTACGAGCAGTACTTC

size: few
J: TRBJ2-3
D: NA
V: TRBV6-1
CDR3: CASSRSASGTDTQYF
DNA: TGTGCCAGCTCTCGGTCGGCTTCCGGCACAGATACGCAGTATTTT

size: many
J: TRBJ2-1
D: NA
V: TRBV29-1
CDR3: CSPGGTSGYNEQFF
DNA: TGCAGCCCTGGGGGGACATCGGGTTACAATGAGCAGTTCTTC

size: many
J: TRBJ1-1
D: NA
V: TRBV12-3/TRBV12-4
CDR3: CASIKDSHNTEAFF
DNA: TGTGCCAGCATTAAGGACAGTCACAACACTGAAGCTTTCTTT

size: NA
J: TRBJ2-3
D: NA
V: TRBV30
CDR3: CAWTDAYTQYF
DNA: TGTGCCTGGACAGATGCATATACGCAGTATTTT

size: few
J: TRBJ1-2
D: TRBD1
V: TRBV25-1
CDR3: CASSQTGPYYGYTF
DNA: TGTGCCAGCAGCCAGACAGGGCCCTACTATGGCTACACCTTC

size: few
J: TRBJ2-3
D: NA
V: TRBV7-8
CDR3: CASFRGRTDTQYF
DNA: TGTGCCAGCTTTAGGGGCAGGACAGATACGCAGTATTTT

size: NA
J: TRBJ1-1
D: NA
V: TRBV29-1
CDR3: CSVDEGSEAFF
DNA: TGCAGCGTTGACGAGGGATCTGAAGCTTTCTTT

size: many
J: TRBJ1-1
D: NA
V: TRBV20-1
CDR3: CSARRLNTEAFF
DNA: TGCAGTGCTAGACGGTTGAACACTGAAGCTTTCTTT

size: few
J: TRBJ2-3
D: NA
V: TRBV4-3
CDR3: CASSQAWMEREADTQYF
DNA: TGCGCCAGCAGCCAAGCCTGGATGGAGAGGGAGGCAGATACGCAGTATTTT

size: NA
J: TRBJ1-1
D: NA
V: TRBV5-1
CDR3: CASSFQGGYNTEAFF
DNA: TGCGCCAGCAGCTTTCAAGGCGGCTATAACACTGAAGCTTTCTTT

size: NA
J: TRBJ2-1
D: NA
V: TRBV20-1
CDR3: CSAILSAKRNEQFF
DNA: TGCAGTGCCATACTTAGCGCAAAGAGGAATGAGCAGTTCTTC

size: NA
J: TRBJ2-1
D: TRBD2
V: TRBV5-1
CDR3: CASTSGGVSYNEQFF
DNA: TGCGCCAGCACTAGCGGGGGAGTCTCCTACAATGAGCAGTTCTTC

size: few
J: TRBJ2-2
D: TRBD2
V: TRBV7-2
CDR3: CASSHRAGGNTGELFF
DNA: TGTGCCAGCAGCCACCGGGCGGGAGGGAACACCGGGGAGCTGTTTTTT

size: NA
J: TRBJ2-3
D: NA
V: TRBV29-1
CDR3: CSVKDWTDTQYF
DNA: TGCAGCGTTAAGGACTGGACAGATACGCAGTATTTT

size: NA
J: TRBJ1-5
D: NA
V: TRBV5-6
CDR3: CASSLWGPQPQHF
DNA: TGTGCCAGCAGCTTGTGGGGGCCTCAGCCCCAGCATTTT

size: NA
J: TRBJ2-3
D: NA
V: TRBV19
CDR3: CAASERTDTQYF
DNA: TGTGCCGCCTCGGAGAGGACAGATACGCAGTATTTT

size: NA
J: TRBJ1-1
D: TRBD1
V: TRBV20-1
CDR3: CSARGSRQGATEAFF
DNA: TGCAGTGCTAGAGGCTCCCGGCAGGGGGCAACTGAAGCTTTCTTT

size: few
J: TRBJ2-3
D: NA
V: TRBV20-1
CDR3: CSAKRFSAGETTDTQYF
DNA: TGCAGTGCCAAACGCTTCTCGGCCGGAGAAACCACAGATACGCAGTATTTT

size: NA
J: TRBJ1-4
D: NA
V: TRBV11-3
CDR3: CASSLGYAEKLFF
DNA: TGTGCCAGCAGCCTTGGGTACGCTGAAAAACTGTTTTTT

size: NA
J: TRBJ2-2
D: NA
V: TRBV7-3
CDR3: CASSLLAPGGELFF
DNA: TGTGCCAGCAGCCTACTAGCCCCGGGCGGGGAGCTGTTTTTT

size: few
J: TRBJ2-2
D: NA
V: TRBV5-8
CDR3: CASSWAATSRGTGELFF
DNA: TGTGCCAGCAGCTGGGCGGCGACAAGTCGGGGCACCGGGGAGCTGTTTTTT

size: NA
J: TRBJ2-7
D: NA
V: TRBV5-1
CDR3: CASSNGQSYEQYF
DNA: TGCGCCAGCAGCAATGGACAGTCTTACGAGCAGTACTTC

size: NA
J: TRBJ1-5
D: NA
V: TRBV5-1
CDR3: CASSLEGPPSNQPQHF
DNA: TGCGCCAGCAGCTTGGAGGGACCGCCTAGCAATCAGCCCCAGCATTTT

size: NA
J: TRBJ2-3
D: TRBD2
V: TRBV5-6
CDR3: CASSPLAGDHLSTDTQYF
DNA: TGTGCCAGCAGCCCGCTAGCGGGGGACCACCTTAGCACAGATACGCAGTATTTT

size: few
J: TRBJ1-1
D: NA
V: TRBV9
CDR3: CASSGGDPEGTEAFF
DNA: TGTGCCAGCAGCGGGGGGGACCCGGAGGGGACTGAAGCTTTCTTT